This T cell receptor (beta chain) was profiled in a study of T cell responses to AZD1222 COVID-19 vaccine. Here immunoSEQ multiplex PCR was the method, and the copy in TCRdb shows in-frame clones only, minus some. In the table there are around 100,000 clones, about 92% of which are singletons. On this clone itself: The antigen is not known.

Points from the study as a whole: White British ancestry dominated among donors, who included more females, and clonal diversity was possibly underestimated.

The CDR3 has 15 residues. Trimming left V 0 bases short and J 3 bases short, with 11 bases between. The germline gives CDR1 KGHSH, CDR2 LQKENI. The chain uses TRBV18 and TRBJ1-1; D is unclear. The sample consisted of peripheral blood, taken on day 0 of AZD1222 vaccination. The clonotype comes from an adult in good health. CDR3 sequence (DNA): TGTGCCAGCTCACCACCTGGCATCAGCCACACTGAAGCTTTCTTT. The encoded protein is CASSPPGISHTEAFF.